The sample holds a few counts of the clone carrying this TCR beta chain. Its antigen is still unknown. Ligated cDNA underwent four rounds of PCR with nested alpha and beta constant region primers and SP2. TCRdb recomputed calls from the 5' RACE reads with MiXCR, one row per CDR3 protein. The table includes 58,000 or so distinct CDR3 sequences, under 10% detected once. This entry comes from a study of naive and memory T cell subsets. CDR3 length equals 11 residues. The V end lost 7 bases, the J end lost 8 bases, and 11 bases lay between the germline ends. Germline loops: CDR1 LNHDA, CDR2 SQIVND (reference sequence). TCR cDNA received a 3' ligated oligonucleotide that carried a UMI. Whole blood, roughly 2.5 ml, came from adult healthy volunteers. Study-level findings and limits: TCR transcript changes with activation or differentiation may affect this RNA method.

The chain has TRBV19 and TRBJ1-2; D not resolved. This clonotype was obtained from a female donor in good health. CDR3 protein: CASKRTGGYTF. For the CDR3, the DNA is TGTGCCAGTAAAAGGACTGGCGGCTACACCTTC.